Presented here are 10 T cell receptor beta chains from one specimen sequenced in a study of blood T cell repertoires in COVID-19. Profiling relied on immunoSEQ multiplex PCR, and the TCRdb table lists in-frame clones only, not all of them. The profile shows roughly 200,000 clones, more than 80% of them singletons. Specimen: peripheral blood. The receptors originated from a man between 45 and 60 years old with acute or convalescent COVID-19.

The V and J genes are TRBV4-2 and TRBJ1-1; D possibly corresponds to TRBD1 (5 bases). The CDR3 spans 13 residues. CDR1 and CDR2 (germline): LGHNA, YNFKEQ. With 3 bases removed from V and 3 bases from J, the gap between germline ends came to 8 bases. The CDR3 sequence: CASSQVTDTEAFF. The CDR3 coding sequence is TGTGCCAGCAGCCAGGTGACAGACACTGAAGCTTTCTTT.

This chain joins TRBV7-2 and TRBJ1-2, with unresolved D. The CDR3 has 12 amino acids. Germline values: CDR1 SGHTA, CDR2 FQGNSA. Trimming left V 5 bases short and J 7 bases short, with 11 bases between. The CDR3 DNA reads TGTGCCAGCAGCCTGAACAGTTTTGGCTACACCTTC. Its protein product is CASSLNSFGYTF.

This sequence joins TRBV12-5 and TRBJ1-1, with TRBD1 identical over 10 bases. This CDR3 spans 16 amino acids. Germline V CDR1 and CDR2: LGHNT, FRNRAP. V lost 0 bases and J lost 6; bases outside the gene matches: 7. Here the CDR3 reads CASGLVPGTGVSEAFF. The CDR3 nucleotides read TGTGCTAGTGGTTTGGTCCCCGGGACAGGGGTTTCTGAAGCTTTCTTT. The variable domain in full, with the rest retrieved from reference TRBV12-5 and TRBJ1-1, is DARVTQTPRHKVTEMGQEVTMRCQPILGHNTVFWYRQTMMQGLELLAYFRNRAPLDDSGMPKDRFSAEMPDATLATLKIQPSEPRDSAVYFCASGLVPGTGVSEAFFGQGTRLTVV.

The chain links TRBV28 to TRBJ1-3; D is uncertain. Trimming removed 0 bases from V and 0 bases from J, with 6 bases in between. Germline V gene lookup returns CDR1 MDHEN and CDR2 SYDVKM. The CDR3 runs to 15 residues. Written as DNA, the CDR3 is TGTGCCAGCAGTTTATGGCGGAACTCTGGAAACACCATATATTTT. Translated, it gives CASSLWRNSGNTIYF.

This chain uses TRBV6-5 with TRBJ1-6; 8 bases align to TRBD1. The CDR3 extends over 14 amino acids. J lost 8 bases, V lost 5 bases, and 5 bases had no gene match. The V gene's germline CDR1 is MNHEY and CDR2 SVGAGI. The CDR3 DNA reads TGTGCCAGCAGTCCGGGACAGGCGGATTCACCCCTCCACTTT. It codes for CASSPGQADSPLHF.

This clone showed up just a few times. The chain links TRBV11-2 to TRBJ2-7; tentative D call: TRBD1 (5 bases). The V end lost 2 bases, the J end lost 3 bases, and 8 bases lay between the germline ends. Per germline, CDR1 SGHAT and CDR2 FQNNGV. The CDR3 length is 13 residues. CDR3 nucleotide sequence: TGTGCCAGCAGCTTACGGCAGGGCTACGAGCAGTACTTC. Its protein product is CASSLRQGYEQYF. Drawing the rest from reference TRBV11-2 and TRBJ2-7, the complete variable domain is EAGVAQSPRYKIIEKRQSVAFWCNPISGHATLYWYQQILGQGPKLLIQFQNNGVVDDSQLPKDRFSAERLKGVDSTLKIQPAKLEDSAVYLCASSLRQGYEQYFGPGTRLTVT.

The CDR3 protein is CASSFKGQGWLNEQYF. CDR3 in DNA: TGTGCCAGCAGCTTTAAAGGACAGGGGTGGTTGAACGAGCAGTACTTC. The V call is TRBV5-6, the J call TRBJ2-7; 9 bases map to TRBD1. Germline assignment: CDR1 SGHDT and CDR2 YYEEEE. The CDR3 loop spans 16 amino acids. V was clipped by 2 bases and J by 5 bases; unmatched bases: 11.

The chain uses TRBV7-9 and TRBJ2-7, with D perhaps TRBD1 (5 bases). Germline lookup yields CDR1 SEHNR and CDR2 FQNEAQ (reference sequence). This CDR3 has 17 amino acids. Trimming left V 5 bases short and J 4 bases short, with 24 bases between. Here the CDR3 DNA reads TGTGCCAGCAGCGCTTCTGCCAGGGTTAGAACGGTTTACGAGCAGTACTTC. Translation: CASSASARVRTVYEQYF.

This clone was counted a few times. This chain links TRBV7-9 with TRBJ2-7, with 9 bases identical to TRBD1. There are 18 residues in the CDR3. The V gene end was trimmed by 4 bases and the J gene end by 3 bases; junction bases not matched to a gene: 16. Germline V CDR1 and CDR2: SEHNR, FQNEAQ (reference sequence). The CDR3 region is CASSSPLSSGQGLYEQYF. In DNA form, the CDR3 reads TGTGCCAGCAGCTCCCCCCTTAGCTCGGGACAGGGACTCTACGAGCAGTACTTC.

This clone appeared a single time. V gene TRBV5-6 combines with J gene TRBJ1-2; a possible D gene is TRBD1 (6 bases). This CDR3 comprises 14 residues. From germline, CDR1 is SGHDT and CDR2 YYEEEE. Trimming removed 4 bases from V and 1 base from J, with 11 bases in between. The CDR3 coding sequence is TGTGCCAGCAGCCAGGAACAGGGTAACTATGGCTACACCTTC. Protein product: CASSQEQGNYGYTF.